This TCR beta chain was identified during a study of blood T cell repertoires in COVID-19 (dated by TCRdb to the early 2020s). The study in broad terms: Samples from collaborators originated in the United States, Italy and Spain and spanned both the acute and convalescent phases of COVID-19. Sample metadata almost always included a de-identified subject ID, COVID-19 status, age in years and sex. Samples came from the ongoing ImmuneRACE study (first 160 participants) plus 1,254 subjects from 6 global collaborators. A freely available public database, intended as a resource for researchers studying the immune response to SARS-CoV-2, is where the repertoires were released. Deeply sampled blood TCRbeta repertoires from subjects exposed to, actively infected with, or recovered from COVID-19 were included in the dataset. The prospective study material was composed of cDNA or gDNA derived from T cells, B-cell-depleted T cells, or PBMCs. Where available, HLA class I and class II types were obtained from metadata supplied by the sample provider rather than from assay-based typing.

TCRbeta CDR3 regions were amplified from genomic DNA using the immunoSEQ Assay, a bias-controlled multiplex PCR. In the source study's methods: Within the assay, amplification of reference gene primers was used to estimate how many nucleated cells each sample contained. To quantify the absolute abundance of each unique TCRbeta CDR3 rearrangement, sequence reads were collapsed and filtered. For each sample, productive Simpson clonality was calculated as the square root of Simpson's diversity index across productive rearrangements. TCRdb mirrors the immuneACCESS table, restricted to in-frame sequences. Some clones are absent from its copies; in checked studies, under half trace to an unresolved V gene, and the reason for the others is unknown. From that table come the V and J calls and clone size; the DNA was used to work out D and trimming. A total of approximately 210,000 clones appear in this sample, 70% to 90% of them only once. Around 10% of the sample rests with the top ten.

One collaborating source in Seattle enrolled patients while the patients were actively infected and followed the patients over time throughout the course of disease. The collaborating institutions used their own protocols to collect whole blood in K2EDTA tubes. For TCRbeta analysis, collaborators shipped samples in one of three forms: frozen whole blood, isolated PBMCs, or DNA extracted from either of those sample types. A remark on this clone: It lacks a known antigen. No per-base quality is available; no much larger clone lies one base away.

General study outcomes and caveats: The quantity of clinical and demographic metadata differed by source and by participant and was supplied without curation.

This receptor was taken from a man aged 45 to 65 with COVID-19, enrolled during active disease. Sequencing was done on a sample of peripheral blood.

The CDR3 protein: CASSAQGADGYTF. The DNA is TGTGCCAGCAGCGCTCAGGGGGCAGATGGCTACACCTTC. The V and J segments used are TRBV27 and TRBJ1-2; 8 of the junction bases match TRBD1. The V end gives up 6 bases and the J end 6 bases, leaving 6 bases in the junction not matched to a gene. Sequences MNHEY (CDR1) and SMNVEV (CDR2) are obtained from the germline V gene (reference sequence). The CDR3 goes from the cysteine to the phenylalanine over 13 residues. The sequence is cut down to CDR3 DNA, 39 bases in frame from base 1.